Sequencing of this T cell receptor beta chain was carried out in a study of cytomegalovirus exposure and HLA in healthy donors. General study results and limits: Using a false discovery rate of 0.05, a later analysis showed that approximately 16,000 TCR beta sequences were associated with HLA alleles.

This clone was detected only a few times. Its antigen is undetermined. CDR3 size: 13 residues. From germline, CDR1 is ENHRY and CDR2 SYGVKD. Trimming removed 5 bases at V and 0 bases at J, with 7 bases between. 13 Jbeta primers and 60 Vbeta primers were used for the PCR. Libraries were prepared by immunoSEQ multiplex PCR; TCRdb keeps only in-frame clonotypes and omits some of them. This sample yields about 130,000 clones, of which over 9.5% are seen a single time; about 4.7% belongs to the top ten. What was sequenced was PBMCs. This chain connects TRBV10-3 to TRBJ2-5; tentative D call: TRBD1 (5 bases). This clonotype originated in a woman between 18 and 29 years old in good health and CMV-seropositive. The CDR3 is CAISQGDQETQYF. The CDR3 bases are TGTGCCATCAGTCAGGGTGACCAAGAGACCCAGTACTTC.